This record covers a single TCR beta chain. Its antigen remains unidentified. This record comes from a study of OX40 agonist ivuxolimab in advanced cancers. Study-level information: Hepatocellular carcinoma, melanoma, renal cell or head and neck cancer occurred in dose-escalation patients. Participants averaged approximately 65 years of age (range roughly 23 to 80) and were around 80% male. Checkpoint inhibitors had been given previously to under 50% of patients.

General study points: Fewer expanded clones were found on average in CD4+ than in CD8+ T cells.

TCRdb's table, derived via immunoSEQ multiplex PCR, lists solely in-frame clones and lacks some. This table has 82,000 or so clones, 80% to 95% appearing once. V lost 0 bases and J 3 bases, leaving 9 bases between the germline ends. The CDR3 is made up of 14 amino acids. Germline values: CDR1 SGHRS, CDR2 YFSETQ. The sequence derives from an adult with an advanced solid tumor such as melanoma, head and neck, liver or kidney cancer. The sequenced sample was CD4+ or CD8+ T cells sorted from blood, obtained in a trial of the OX40 agonist ivuxolimab. V is TRBV5-1 and J is TRBJ1-1; tentative D call: TRBD1 (5 bases). The chain's CDR3 is CASSLVGEDTEAFF. CDR3 nucleotide sequence: TGCGCCAGCAGCTTGGTGGGGGAGGACACTGAAGCTTTCTTT.